One T cell receptor beta chain is described in this entry. Its antigen is not identified. This sample stems from a study of cytomegalovirus exposure and HLA in healthy donors. Study-level results: The study listed roughly 160 cytomegalovirus-associated TCR beta chains. Presence/absence results assume similar sequencing depth per donor, which may not hold. For most TCR beta V segments, an earlier analysis put the productive rate at about 87% or about 30% of the time.

Likely unrecorded immune exposures existed in these nominally healthy donors. CDR3 length: 13 amino acids. Trimming removed 8 bases from V and 8 bases from J; junction bases left unmatched: 7. CDR1 and CDR2 from the germline V gene are MNHEY and SVGAGI. With 60 Vbeta and 13 Jbeta primers, the PCR was carried out. Profiling relied on immunoSEQ multiplex PCR, and the TCRdb table lists in-frame clones only, not all of them. The sample has some 110,000 clones, 50% to 75% seen once. V usage is TRBV6-5 and J usage is TRBJ1-4, with 8 nucleotides matching TRBD1. The sequenced sample was PBMCs. This receptor was taken from a woman aged 40 to 50 in good health and CMV-seropositive. The chain's CDR3 is CASGQGAHEKLFF. The CDR3 DNA follows: TGTGCCAGCGGCCAGGGGGCACACGAAAAACTGTTTTTT.